The present TCR beta chain was sequenced within a study of vaccination and CD4 T cells after COVID-19. Turning to the study itself: Convalescents were six males and four females, two of them Hispanic. Each of the control cultures got a CEFX pool, an HIV-1 Nef pool, or no peptide.

Cultured CD4+ T cell DNA was sequenced using the Oncomine TCR Beta short-read assay. TCRdb recomputed calls from the PCR reads with MiXCR, one row per CDR3 protein. The profile covers about 21,000 distinct CDR3 sequences, with roughly 70% appearing a single time and around 7.9% taken by the ten largest. Described treatment: roughly 11-day PBMC culture with coronavirus spike peptide pools or control peptides (ViraFEST assay). ViraFEST enlarged antigen-specific T cell populations with peptide pools and afterwards sequenced TCRs. Germline V gene lookup returns CDR1 MNHEY and CDR2 SVGEGT. The CDR3 has 15 residues. Trimming at V came to 7 bases and at J to 5 bases, leaving 11 bases not matched to a gene. This clonotype was observed once. Its antigen is as yet unknown.

V gene TRBV6-2 or TRBV6-3 combines with J gene TRBJ2-4; 7 nucleotides match TRBD2. This receptor was obtained from a human donor who had recovered from COVID-19. The sequenced sample consisted of CD4+ T cells from blood, cultured in vitro. The CDR3 DNA reads TGTGCCAGCAAAAGGAATCGGGGGAGGGAAAACATTCAGTACTTC. Translated, it gives CASKRNRGRENIQYF.